This paragraph reports one TCR beta chain. This specimen comes from a study of blood T cell repertoires in COVID-19. Study information: Samples of COVID-19 (acute and convalescent) were obtained from the United States, Italy and Spain. PBMCs, B-cell-depleted T cells, or T cells provided the cDNA or gDNA that made up the material.

As originally analysed: Amplification of reference gene primers was used by the study to estimate nucleated cell counts. Some clones are missing from TCRdb's copy, which holds only in-frame ones; the method was immunoSEQ multiplex PCR. That table gives V, J and clone size, and the DNA gave D and trimming. The sample lists 70,000 or so clones, around 90% occurring once. The CDR3 consists of 15 residues. Germline values: CDR1 SQVTM, CDR2 ANQGSEA. V was shortened by 4 bases and J by 0 bases, with 13 bases between the two germline ends. The specimen was peripheral blood. This clonotype was sampled from a human donor in a cohort sampled during active COVID-19. This rearrangement joins TRBV29-1 to TRBJ2-1; D is possibly TRBD2 (6 bases). The chain's CDR3 is CSVVSGSGSYNEQFF. DNA for the CDR3: TGCAGCGTTGTATCAGGTAGCGGCTCCTACAATGAGCAGTTCTTC.